The entry below gives a single TCR beta chain sequence along with its context. Its antigen is unidentified. Splitting of CD4+ cells produced CD45RA+ naive and CD45RA-negative memory subsets. This CDR3 has 14 amino acids. The germline V gene has CDR1 MNHNS and CDR2 SASEGT. Trimming removed 2 bases from V and 4 bases from J, with 11 bases in between. The data were obtained in a study of shared clonotypes between healthy human individuals. Study in general: The cohort comprised two women and a few men. Their ages spanned 18 to 49 years. Three plates each covered CD4 naive and memory; CD8 naive two, CD8 memory one.

The data were produced by immunoSEQ multiplex PCR, yet TCRdb's version contains in-frame clones alone and is incomplete. The table shows roughly 680,000 clones, with roughly two thirds occurring only once. Findings of the study overall: Generation of non-shared clonotypes was less probable than generation of clonotypes shared by all four donors.

The clonotype comes from a woman aged 25-40 years in good health. Input material: memory CD4+ T cells sorted from blood. Indicated subset: CD45RA-negative fraction. This chain links TRBV6-1 with TRBJ1-2; no firm D call. CDR3 region: CASSEPPFPYGYTF. As DNA, the CDR3 is TGTGCCAGCAGTGAACCCCCCTTCCCCTATGGCTACACCTTC.